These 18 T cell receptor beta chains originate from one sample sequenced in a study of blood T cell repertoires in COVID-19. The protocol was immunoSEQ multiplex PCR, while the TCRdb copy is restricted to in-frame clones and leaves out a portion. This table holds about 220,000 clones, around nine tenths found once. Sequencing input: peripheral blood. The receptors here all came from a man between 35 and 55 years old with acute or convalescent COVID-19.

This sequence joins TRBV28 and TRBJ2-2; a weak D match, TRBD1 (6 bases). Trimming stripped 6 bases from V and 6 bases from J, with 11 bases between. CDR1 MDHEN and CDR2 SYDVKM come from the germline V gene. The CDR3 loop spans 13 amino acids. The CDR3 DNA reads TGTGCCAGCAGCCTCGGGACACCCGGGGAGCTGTTTTTT. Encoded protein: CASSLGTPGELFF.

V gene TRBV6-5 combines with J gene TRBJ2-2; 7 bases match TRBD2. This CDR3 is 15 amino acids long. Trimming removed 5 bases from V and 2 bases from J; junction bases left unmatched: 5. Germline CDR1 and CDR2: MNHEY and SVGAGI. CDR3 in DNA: TGTGCCAGCAGTCTAGGACTAGTTAACACCGGGGAGCTGTTTTTT. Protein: CASSLGLVNTGELFF.

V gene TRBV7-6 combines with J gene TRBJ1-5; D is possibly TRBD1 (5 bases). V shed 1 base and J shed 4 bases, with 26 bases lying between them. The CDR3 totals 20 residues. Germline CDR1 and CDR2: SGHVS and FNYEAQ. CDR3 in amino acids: CASSLEAGGLYGTRNQPQHF. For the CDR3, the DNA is TGTGCCAGCAGCTTAGAGGCTGGTGGACTTTACGGGACTCGTAATCAGCCCCAGCATTTT.

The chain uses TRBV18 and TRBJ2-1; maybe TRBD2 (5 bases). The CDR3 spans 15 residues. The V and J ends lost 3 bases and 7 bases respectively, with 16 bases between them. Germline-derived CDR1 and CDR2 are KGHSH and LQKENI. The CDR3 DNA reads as TGTGCCAGCTCACCGGGAGCGGTAACTTGGAATGAGCAGTTCTTC. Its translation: CASSPGAVTWNEQFF. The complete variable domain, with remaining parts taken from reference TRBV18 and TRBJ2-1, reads NAGVMQNPRHLVRRRGQEARLRCSPMKGHSHVYWYRQLPEEGLKFMVYLQKENIIDESGMPKERFSAEFPKEGPSILRIQQVVRGDSAAYFCASSPGAVTWNEQFFGPGTRLTVL.

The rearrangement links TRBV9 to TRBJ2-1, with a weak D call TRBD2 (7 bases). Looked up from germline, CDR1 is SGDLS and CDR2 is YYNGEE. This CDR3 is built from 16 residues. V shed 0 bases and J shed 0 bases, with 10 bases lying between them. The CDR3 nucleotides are TGTGCCAGCAGCGTAGAGGGGGGGAGCTCCTACAATGAGCAGTTCTTC. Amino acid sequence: CASSVEGGSSYNEQFF.

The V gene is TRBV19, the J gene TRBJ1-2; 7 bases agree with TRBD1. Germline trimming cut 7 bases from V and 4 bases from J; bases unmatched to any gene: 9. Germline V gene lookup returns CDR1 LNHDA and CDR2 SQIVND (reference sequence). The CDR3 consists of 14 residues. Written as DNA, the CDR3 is TGTGCCAGTACCCCCGACAGGGCCCGCTATGGCTACACCTTC. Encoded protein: CASTPDRARYGYTF.

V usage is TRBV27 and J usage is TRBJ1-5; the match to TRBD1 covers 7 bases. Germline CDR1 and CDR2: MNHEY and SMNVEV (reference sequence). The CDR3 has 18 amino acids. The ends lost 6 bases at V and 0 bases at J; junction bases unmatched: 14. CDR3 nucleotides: TGTGCCAGCAGACAAGGAGGGGGCGCGTGGATTAGCAATCAGCCCCAGCATTTT. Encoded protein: CASRQGGGAWISNQPQHF.

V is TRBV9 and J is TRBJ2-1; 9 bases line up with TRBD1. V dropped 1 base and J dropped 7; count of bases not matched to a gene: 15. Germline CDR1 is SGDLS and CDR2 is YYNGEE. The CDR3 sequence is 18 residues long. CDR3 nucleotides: TGTGCCAGCAGCGTATTACCCGCGGGGACAGGGTATGGGAATGAGCAGTTCTTC. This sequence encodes CASSVLPAGTGYGNEQFF.

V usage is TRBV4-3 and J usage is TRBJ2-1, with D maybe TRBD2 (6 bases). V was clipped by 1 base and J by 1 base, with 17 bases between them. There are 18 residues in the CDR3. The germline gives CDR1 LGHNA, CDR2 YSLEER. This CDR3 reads CASSQGLWEASSYNEQFF. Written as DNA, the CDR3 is TGCGCCAGCAGCCAAGGTCTGTGGGAGGCTTCGTCCTACAATGAGCAGTTCTTC.

This chain's CDR3 is CASRTGVGTEAFF. CDR3 DNA sequence: TGCGCCAGCAGGACAGGGGTGGGCACTGAAGCTTTCTTT. This chain connects TRBV4-3 to TRBJ1-1; TRBD1 aligns across 8 bases. The CDR3 length is 13 residues. With 6 bases clipped from V and 4 bases from J, the junction kept 4 bases outside the gene matches. Germline V gene sequence: CDR1 LGHNA, CDR2 YSLEER.

Here the CDR3 DNA reads TGTGCCAGCAGTGAAGGGACAGGGGCCCTCTACTACGAGCAGTACTTC. Residues: CASSEGTGALYYEQYF. The chain uses TRBV25-1 and TRBJ2-7; 10 bases are a match to TRBD1. Germline values: CDR1 MGHDK, CDR2 SYGVNS. J gave up 3 bases and V 2 bases, and 7 bases lay outside the gene matches. The CDR3 extends over 16 amino acids.

This chain's CDR3 is CASSFIGGGSFGWNEQFF. CDR3 nucleotides: TGTGCCAGCAGCTTTATCGGCGGGGGGTCTTTCGGGTGGAATGAGCAGTTCTTC. The V and J genes are TRBV7-6 and TRBJ2-1; 8 bases are shared with TRBD2. The CDR3 covers 18 residues. The germline V gene has CDR1 SGHVS and CDR2 FNYEAQ. The J segment lost 7 bases and the V segment lost 3 bases, leaving 17 bases of the junction unmatched.

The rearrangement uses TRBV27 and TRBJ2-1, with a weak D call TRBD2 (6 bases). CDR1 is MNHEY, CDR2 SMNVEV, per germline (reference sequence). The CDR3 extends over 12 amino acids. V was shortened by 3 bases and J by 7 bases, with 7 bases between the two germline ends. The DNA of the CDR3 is TGTGCCAGCAGTTTTGCGGGGAATGAGCAGTTCTTC. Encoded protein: CASSFAGNEQFF.

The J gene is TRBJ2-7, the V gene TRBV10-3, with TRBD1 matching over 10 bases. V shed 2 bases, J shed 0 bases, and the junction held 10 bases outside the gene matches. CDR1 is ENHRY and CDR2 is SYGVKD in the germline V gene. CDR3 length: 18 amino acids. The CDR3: CAISETVSGTGDSYEQYF. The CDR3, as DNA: TGTGCCATCAGTGAGACAGTTAGTGGGACAGGGGACTCCTACGAGCAGTACTTC.

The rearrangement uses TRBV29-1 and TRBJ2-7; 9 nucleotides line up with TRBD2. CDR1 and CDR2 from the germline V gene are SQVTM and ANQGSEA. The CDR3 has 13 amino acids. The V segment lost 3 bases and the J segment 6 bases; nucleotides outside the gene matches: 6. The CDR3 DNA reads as TGCAGCGTTGACTGGGCGGGAGGGAGCGAGCAGTACTTC. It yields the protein CSVDWAGGSEQYF.

The CDR3 loop reads CASRNQGLSNQPQHF. The CDR3 DNA reads TGTGCCAGCAGGAATCAGGGGCTGAGCAATCAGCCCCAGCATTTT. The rearrangement joins TRBV2 to TRBJ1-5, with D maybe TRBD1 (6 bases). Germline lookup yields CDR1 SNHLY and CDR2 FYNNEI. The CDR3 consists of 15 residues. V gave up 6 bases and J gave up 1 base, with 13 bases separating them. Variable domain in full (rest from reference TRBV2 and TRBJ1-5): EPEVTQTPSHQVTQMGQEVILRCVPISNHLYFYWYRQILGQKVEFLVSFYNNEISEKSEIFDDQFSVERPDGSNFTLKIRSTKLEDSAMYFCASRNQGLSNQPQHFGDGTRLSIL.

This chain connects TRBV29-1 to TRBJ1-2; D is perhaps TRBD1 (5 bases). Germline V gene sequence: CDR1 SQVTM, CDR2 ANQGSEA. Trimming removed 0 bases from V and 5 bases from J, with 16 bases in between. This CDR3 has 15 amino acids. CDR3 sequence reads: CSVEDPGTGGYGYTF. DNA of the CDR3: TGCAGCGTTGAAGACCCCGGGACCGGGGGATATGGCTACACCTTC.

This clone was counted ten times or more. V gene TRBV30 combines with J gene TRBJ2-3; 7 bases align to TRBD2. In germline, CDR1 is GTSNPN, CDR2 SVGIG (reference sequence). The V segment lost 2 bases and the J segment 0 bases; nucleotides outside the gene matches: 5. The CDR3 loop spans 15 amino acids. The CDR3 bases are TGTGCCTGGAGTCGGGCTAGCGGAAGCACAGATACGCAGTATTTT. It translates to CAWSRASGSTDTQYF.